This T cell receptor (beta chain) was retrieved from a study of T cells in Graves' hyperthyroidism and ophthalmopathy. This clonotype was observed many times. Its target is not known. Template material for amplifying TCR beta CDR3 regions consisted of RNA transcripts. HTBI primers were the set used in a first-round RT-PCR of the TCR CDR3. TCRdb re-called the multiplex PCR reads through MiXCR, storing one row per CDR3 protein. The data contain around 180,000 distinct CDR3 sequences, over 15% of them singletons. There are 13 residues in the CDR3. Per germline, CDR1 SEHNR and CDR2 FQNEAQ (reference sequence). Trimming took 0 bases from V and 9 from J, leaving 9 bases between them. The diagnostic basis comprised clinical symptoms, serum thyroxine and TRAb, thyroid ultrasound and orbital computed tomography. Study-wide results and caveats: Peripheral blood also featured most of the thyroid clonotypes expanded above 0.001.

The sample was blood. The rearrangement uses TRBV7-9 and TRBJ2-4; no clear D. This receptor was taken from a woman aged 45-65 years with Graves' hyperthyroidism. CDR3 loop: CASSLARPGIQYF. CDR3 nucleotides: TGTGCCAGCAGCTTAGCCAGGCCCGGCATTCAGTACTTC.